This T cell receptor (beta chain) was captured in a study of control samples from healthy donors and cancer patients. Trimming took off 4 bases at V and 4 bases at J, with 12 bases between the two ends. CDR1 is ENHRY and CDR2 is SYGVKD in the germline V gene. This CDR3 region has 14 residues. TCRdb's copy holds only in-frame clones and misses some; the assay was immunoSEQ multiplex PCR. The sample has 75,000 to 100,000 clones, 70% to 90% seen once; the top ten hold approximately 14%. The TCR sequence derives from a man aged 30 to 45 in good health. Sequenced sample: blood. The chain joins TRBV10-3 to TRBJ2-3; D is ambiguous. The CDR3 DNA reads as TGTGCCATCAGTGCCTCCTCGGTAGCAGATACGCAGTATTTT. Its translation is CAISASSVADTQYF.